Following are 26 T cell receptor beta chains from one sample sequenced in a study of memory CD4+ T cells and cytomegalovirus serostatus. Single viable CD3+CD4+CD8-CD45RO+ cells were sorted as the memory CD4+ T cells. Sequencing used immunoSEQ multiplex PCR; TCRdb keeps in-frame clones, though not all of them. The table has about 60,000 clones, less than 80% seen once. Sequencing was performed on memory CD4+ T cells from blood. The receptors derive from an adult in good health and CMV-seronegative.

The chain combines TRBV28 with TRBJ2-5; 7 bases line up with TRBD1. CDR1 is MDHEN, CDR2 SYDVKM, per germline. V was clipped by 6 bases and J by 5 bases; unmatched bases: 9. The CDR3 loop spans 14 amino acids. Here the CDR3 reads CASSRDREGETQYF. Here the CDR3 DNA reads TGTGCCAGCAGCCGTGACAGGGAAGGTGAGACCCAGTACTTC.

The chain employs TRBV11-2 and TRBJ2-1; TRBD2 aligns across 8 bases. Germline CDR1 SGHAT, CDR2 FQNNGV. CDR3 length: 15 residues. V lost 5 bases, J lost 4 bases, and 7 bases stayed unmatched. This CDR3 reads CASSRLTGGYNEQFF. CDR3 DNA: TGTGCCAGCAGCCGCCTCACGGGAGGGTACAATGAGCAGTTCTTC. Filled out from reference TRBV11-2 and TRBJ2-1, the complete variable domain reads EAGVAQSPRYKIIEKRQSVAFWCNPISGHATLYWYQQILGQGPKLLIQFQNNGVVDDSQLPKDRFSAERLKGVDSTLKIQPAKLEDSAVYLCASSRLTGGYNEQFFGPGTRLTVL.

The chain carries TRBV7-6 and TRBJ2-3; 8 positions agree with TRBD2. The CDR3 covers 17 residues. J was trimmed by 1 base and V by 0 bases; bases with no gene match: 6. The germline V gene encodes CDR1 SGHVS and CDR2 FNYEAQ. CDR3 amino acids: CASSLAGAGARTDTQYF. CDR3 sequence (DNA): TGTGCCAGCAGCTTAGCGGGAGCGGGAGCGCGCACAGATACGCAGTATTTT.

DNA of the CDR3: TGTGCCAGCAGCTTGGGCGGGGGAGATTCCTACAATGAGCAGTTCTTC. This encodes CASSLGGGDSYNEQFF. This chain links TRBV11-3 with TRBJ2-1; 7 nucleotides agree with TRBD2. Germline CDR1 and CDR2: SGHNT and YENEEA. V was pared by 3 bases and J by 1 base, with 6 bases of the junction left unmatched. The CDR3 runs 16 residues.

The chain has TRBV7-2 and TRBJ1-5, with D possibly TRBD1 on 5 matching bases. CDR3 size: 13 residues. Germline CDR1 is SGHTA and CDR2 is FQGNSA. The V end was cut by 0 bases, the J end by 7 bases, with 7 bases between. CDR3 amino acids: CASSLAGDQPQHF. In DNA form, the CDR3 reads TGTGCCAGCAGCTTAGCGGGGGACCAGCCCCAGCATTTT. The full variable domain, rest sourced from reference TRBV7-2 and TRBJ1-5, is GAGVSQSPSNKVTEKGKDVELRCDPISGHTALYWYRQSLGQGLEFLIYFQGNSAPDKSGLPSDRFSAERTGGSVSTLTIQRTQQEDSAVYLCASSLAGDQPQHFGDGTRLSIL.

The chain employs TRBV7-8 and TRBJ1-2; tentative D call: TRBD1 (5 bases). Germline CDR1 is SGHVS and CDR2 is FQNEAQ. Trimming took off 5 bases at V and 8 bases at J, with 18 bases between the two ends. The length of the CDR3 is 14 residues. The CDR3 loop is CASSPGRWIEGYTF. As DNA, the CDR3 is TGTGCCAGCAGCCCGGGACGGTGGATAGAAGGCTACACCTTC.

The chain employs TRBV7-2 and TRBJ1-3, with D tentatively TRBD1 (6 bases). The CDR3 loop spans 16 amino acids. CDR1 and CDR2 from the germline V gene are SGHTA and FQGNSA. Between the trimmed V and J ends, which lost 6 bases and 0 bases, there was a span of 15 bases. The CDR3, as DNA: TGTGCCAGCAGACATGGGGGGGCGAACTCTGGAAACACCATATATTTT. It codes for CASRHGGANSGNTIYF.

This clone was seen more than once but under ten times. J is TRBJ2-1 and V is TRBV5-1; TRBD2 aligns across 8 bases. The CDR3 spans 14 residues. CDR1 and CDR2 (germline): SGHRS, YFSETQ. With 1 base clipped from V and 9 bases from J, the junction kept 6 bases outside the gene matches. CDR3 amino acids: CASSLNGGVGEQFF. CDR3 DNA sequence: TGCGCCAGCAGCTTGAACGGGGGGGTAGGTGAGCAGTTCTTC. Combining the CDR3 with reference TRBV5-1 and TRBJ2-1 gives the whole variable domain KAGVTQTPRYLIKTRGQQVTLSCSPISGHRSVSWYQQTPGQGLQFLFEYFSETQRNKGNFPGRFSGRQFSNSRSEMNVSTLELGDSALYLCASSLNGGVGEQFFGPGTRLTVL.

The V and J genes are TRBV27 and TRBJ2-7; TRBD2 matches at 11 bases. Germline CDR1 is MNHEY and CDR2 is SMNVEV (reference sequence). Trimming cost V 5 bases and J 2 bases; bases outside gene matches: 5. CDR3 length: 15 residues. CDR3: CASSVGTSGTYEQYF. The CDR3 region has the DNA TGTGCCAGCAGTGTAGGGACTAGCGGAACCTACGAGCAGTACTTC.

V usage is TRBV5-8 and J usage is TRBJ2-5; the match to TRBD2 covers 13 bases. Looked up from germline, CDR1 is SGHTS and CDR2 is YDEGEE. V lost 4 bases, J lost 5 bases, and 2 bases stayed unmatched. This CDR3 is 14 amino acids long. CDR3 in DNA: TGTGCCAGCAGCCAGACTAGCGGGAGGGAGACCCAGTACTTC. This codes for CASSQTSGRETQYF.

This clone occurred a few times. The chain is built from TRBV5-4 and TRBJ2-7; perhaps TRBD1 as D (5 bases). The CDR3 extends over 14 amino acids. The germline V gene has CDR1 SGHNT and CDR2 YYREEE (reference sequence). The V end was cut by 1 base, the J end by 3 bases, with 11 bases between. The CDR3 DNA follows: TGTGCCAGCAGCTTGTTTGCGACAGTCTACGAGCAGTACTTC. This codes for CASSLFATVYEQYF.

A few counts support this clone. This chain joins TRBV2 and TRBJ2-7, with D hard to call. Trimming removed 4 bases at V and 2 bases at J, with 9 bases between. The CDR3 has 13 residues. The germline V gene encodes CDR1 SNHLY and CDR2 FYNNEI. CDR3 region: CASSGQIPYEQYF. The CDR3 coding sequence is TGTGCCAGCAGTGGACAAATCCCCTACGAGCAGTACTTC. Full variable domain (rest looked up from reference TRBV2 and TRBJ2-7): EPEVTQTPSHQVTQMGQEVILRCVPISNHLYFYWYRQILGQKVEFLVSFYNNEISEKSEIFDDQFSVERPDGSNFTLKIRSTKLEDSAMYFCASSGQIPYEQYFGPGTRLTVT.

This chain links TRBV14 with TRBJ1-6; D remains ambiguous. The V and J ends lost 10 bases and 3 bases respectively, with 10 bases between them. Looked up from germline, CDR1 is SGHDN and CDR2 is FVKESK. This CDR3 is 13 amino acids long. CDR3 region: CATTRDYNSPLHF. DNA for the CDR3: TGTGCCACCACCCGGGACTATAATTCACCCCTCCACTTT.

This clone has only a few counts. This chain joins TRBV6-6 and TRBJ1-5; D uncertain. The CDR3 runs to 15 residues. Germline V gene sequence: CDR1 MNHNY, CDR2 SVGAGI (reference sequence). V lost 5 bases to trimming and J lost 0 bases, with 11 bases between them. Here the CDR3 reads CASSTQHYSNQPQHF. The CDR3 DNA sequence: TGTGCCAGCAGTACTCAGCACTATAGCAATCAGCCCCAGCATTTT.

The chain employs TRBV4-1 and TRBJ1-1; 8 nucleotides align to TRBD1. Germline lookup yields CDR1 MGHRA and CDR2 YSYEKL. The length of the CDR3 is 15 residues. Trimming cost V 4 bases and J 5 bases; bases outside gene matches: 9. The CDR3: CASSPQDRERTEAFF. The CDR3 DNA reads as TGCGCCAGCAGCCCCCAGGACAGGGAAAGGACTGAAGCTTTCTTT.

The chain employs TRBV4-2 and TRBJ1-1, with unresolved D. Trimming left V 0 bases short and J 4 bases short, with 9 bases between. The CDR3 is made up of 14 amino acids. Germline assignment: CDR1 LGHNA and CDR2 YNFKEQ. The CDR3 protein is CASSQDGPSTEAFF. The CDR3 DNA follows: TGTGCCAGCAGCCAAGATGGGCCGAGCACTGAAGCTTTCTTT.

This clone appeared a few times. The rearrangement links TRBV18 to TRBJ1-2, with TRBD1 matching 7 bases. CDR1 is KGHSH and CDR2 is LQKENI in the germline V gene. Trimming cost V 2 bases and J 1 base; bases outside gene matches: 19. CDR3 length: 20 amino acids. CDR3 loop: CASSPAARGQTTGDNYGYTF. The CDR3 DNA is TGTGCCAGCTCACCAGCAGCGAGGGGACAGACGACTGGAGATAACTATGGCTACACCTTC.

J is TRBJ2-5 and V is TRBV2, with D maybe TRBD2 (5 bases). This CDR3 is built from 13 residues. Germline CDR1 reads SNHLY; CDR2 reads FYNNEI. Trimming stripped 5 bases from V and 7 bases from J, with 14 bases between. CDR3 loop: CASSTGPTRTQYF. The DNA of the CDR3 is TGTGCCAGCAGTACCGGGCCAACTAGGACCCAGTACTTC.

This clone has a single count. This rearrangement joins TRBV6-1 to TRBJ1-1; no definite D call. This CDR3 contains 12 residues. Per the germline V gene, CDR1 is MNHNS and CDR2 is SASEGT. The V gene lost 6 bases and the J gene lost 1 base, with 6 bases spanning the gap. The CDR3 sequence: CASRVANTEAFF. DNA of the CDR3: TGTGCCAGCAGGGTGGCGAACACTGAAGCTTTCTTT.

This chain joins TRBV28 and TRBJ1-4, with D unclear. Germline assignment: CDR1 MDHEN and CDR2 SYDVKM. The CDR3 loop spans 15 amino acids. Trimming stripped 0 bases from V and 0 bases from J, with 5 bases between. Here the CDR3 reads CASSLWATTNEKLFF. In DNA form, the CDR3 reads TGTGCCAGCAGTTTATGGGCAACAACTAATGAAAAACTGTTTTTT.

This clone has just one count. An end of the junction differs from the germline gene, which may be a read error. The chain employs TRBV7-9 and TRBJ2-1, with 7 bases identical to TRBD2. The CDR3 is 12 amino acids. CDR1 and CDR2 (germline): SEHNR, FQNEAQ (reference sequence). The CDR3: CASSLAANEQFF. CDR3 DNA sequence: TGTGCCAGCAGCCTAGCGGCGAATGAGCAGTTCTTC.

This chain joins TRBV4-1 and TRBJ2-5; 11 bases map to TRBD2. Trimming took 4 bases from V and 5 from J; bases not matched to a gene: 3. Looked up from germline, CDR1 is MGHRA and CDR2 is YSYEKL. CDR3 length: 14 amino acids. The CDR3 loop is CASSLLAGVETQYF. CDR3 nucleotide sequence: TGCGCCAGCAGCCTACTAGCGGGAGTCGAGACCCAGTACTTC.

DNA of the CDR3: TGCGCCAGCAGCCAAGAATCGTCGGGGACAGGGATTTGGGATGAGCAGTTCTTC. This sequence encodes CASSQESSGTGIWDEQFF. The V call is TRBV4-1, the J call TRBJ2-1; TRBD1 agrees at 9 bases. The V and J ends lost 0 bases and 8 bases, in that order; junction bases with no gene match: 14. This CDR3 spans 18 amino acids. The germline V gene has CDR1 MGHRA and CDR2 YSYEKL.

This chain uses TRBV29-1 with TRBJ2-3; a possible D gene is TRBD2 (6 bases). CDR3 length: 13 amino acids. Per the germline V gene, CDR1 is SQVTM and CDR2 is ANQGSEA. Between the trimmed V and J ends, which lost 8 bases and 4 bases, there was a span of 16 bases. The CDR3 here is CSLRAGTADTQYF. The CDR3 coding sequence is TGCAGCCTACGCGCAGGGACTGCAGATACGCAGTATTTT.

As for this clone: One end of the junction varies from germline; a read error may be responsible. The chain uses TRBV18 and TRBJ2-5; possibly TRBD1 for D (5 bases). This CDR3 contains 15 residues. Germline-derived CDR1 and CDR2 are KGHSH and LQKENI. For the CDR3, the DNA is TGTGCCAGCACACCAAAAAGGGGCCTAGGGGAGACCCAGTACTTC. It translates to CASTPKRGLGETQYF.

This rearrangement joins TRBV5-6 to TRBJ1-4; 7 nucleotides align to TRBD1. Germline V gene lookup returns CDR1 SGHDT and CDR2 YYEEEE. Trimming cost V 3 bases and J 8 bases; bases outside gene matches: 13. The CDR3 contains 16 residues. CDR3 coding DNA: TGTGCCAGCAGCTCAGCCCGGGACAGCGTGTTGGAAAAACTGTTTTTT. Translating gives CASSSARDSVLEKLFF. Full variable domain (remainder filled in from reference TRBV5-6 and TRBJ1-4): DAGVTQSPTHLIKTRGQQVTLRCSPKSGHDTVSWYQQALGQGPQFIFQYYEEEERQRGNFPDRFSGHQFPNYSSELNVNALLLGDSALYLCASSSARDSVLEKLFFGSGTQLSVL.